Below, 5 T cell receptor beta chains from the same sample are listed, as sequenced in a study of T cell changes during pregnancy in multiple sclerosis. Assay used: immunoSEQ multiplex PCR; TCRdb lists only in-frame clones, some missing. The sample includes about 75,000 clones, about 94% of them seen just once. The sequences come from CD4+ T cells from peripheral blood mononuclear cells, collected after pregnancy. The receptor source for this set is a female donor with multiple sclerosis, enrolled in a pregnancy study.

The rearrangement joins TRBV7-2 to TRBJ2-1; 11 bases fit TRBD2. The CDR3 runs to 15 residues. V gave up 5 bases and J gave up 6 bases; unmatched junction bases: 6. Germline CDR1 is SGHTA and CDR2 is FQGNSA. CDR3 sequence: CASSVSGRAGNEQFF. In DNA form, the CDR3 reads TGTGCCAGCAGCGTTAGCGGGAGGGCCGGCAATGAGCAGTTCTTC.

J is TRBJ2-7 and V is TRBV28; the D gene is possibly TRBD2 (5 bases). The V gene's germline CDR1 is MDHEN and CDR2 SYDVKM. V shed 6 bases and J shed 7 bases, with 13 bases lying between them. The CDR3 has 12 amino acids. The CDR3 DNA sequence: TGTGCCAGCAGGCCCGCACTAGGGGAGCAGTACTTC. This codes for CASRPALGEQYF.

The genes are TRBV5-1 and TRBJ2-2, with 11 bases aligning to TRBD2. The CDR3 has 16 residues. CDR1 and CDR2 from the germline V gene are SGHRS and YFSETQ. The V and J ends lost 1 base and 6 bases, in that order; junction bases with no gene match: 5. The CDR3 region has the DNA TGCGCCAGCAGCTTGTATATAGCGGGAGGGCCCGGGGAGCTGTTTTTT. This gives the protein CASSLYIAGGPGELFF.

A remark on this clone: One end of the junction fails to match germline, which may point to a read error. The V gene is TRBV7-7, the J gene TRBJ2-5; D is ambiguous. CDR3 length equals 14 residues. From germline, CDR1 is SSHAT and CDR2 FNYEAQ (reference sequence). The CDR3: CASSADGLEETQYF. The CDR3 nucleotides read TGTGCTAGCAGCGCCGATGGGCTGGAAGAGACCCAGTACTTC.

The V gene is TRBV9, the J gene TRBJ2-1; 10 bases are shared with TRBD1. Germline trimming cut 3 bases from V and 7 bases from J; bases unmatched to any gene: 7. The CDR3 spans 15 residues. Per the germline V gene, CDR1 is SGDLS and CDR2 is YYNGEE. In nucleotides, the CDR3 is TGTGCCAGCAGCGGGGGACAGGGGTCCCGAAATGAGCAGTTCTTC. The encoded protein is CASSGGQGSRNEQFF. Variable domain in full (rest from reference TRBV9 and TRBJ2-1): DSGVTQTPKHLITATGQRVTLRCSPRSGDLSVYWYQQSLDQGLQFLIQYYNGEERAKGNILERFSAQQFPDLHSELNLSSLELGDSALYFCASSGGQGSRNEQFFGPGTRLTVL.